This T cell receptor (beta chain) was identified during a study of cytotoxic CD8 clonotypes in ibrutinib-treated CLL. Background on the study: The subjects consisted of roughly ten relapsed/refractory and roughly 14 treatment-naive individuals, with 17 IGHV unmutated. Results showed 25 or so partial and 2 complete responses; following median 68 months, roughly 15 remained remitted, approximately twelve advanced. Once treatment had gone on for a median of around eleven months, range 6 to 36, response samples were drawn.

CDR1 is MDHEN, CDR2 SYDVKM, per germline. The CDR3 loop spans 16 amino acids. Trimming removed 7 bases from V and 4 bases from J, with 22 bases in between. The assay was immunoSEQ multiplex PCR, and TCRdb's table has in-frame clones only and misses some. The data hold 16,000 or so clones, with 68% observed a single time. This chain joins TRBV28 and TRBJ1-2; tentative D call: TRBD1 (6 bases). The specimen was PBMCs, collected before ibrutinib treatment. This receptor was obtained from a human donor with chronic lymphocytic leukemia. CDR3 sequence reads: CASTTSLGRGGYGYTF. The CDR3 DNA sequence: TGTGCCAGCACCACTTCATTGGGCAGGGGAGGCTATGGCTACACCTTC.